Below are 17 T cell receptor beta chains sequenced from a single sample in a study of blood T cell repertoires in COVID-19. Profiled with immunoSEQ multiplex PCR; TCRdb holds only in-frame clones, not every one. The sample includes some 270,000 clones, roughly 89% of them seen just once. The sequenced sample was PBMCs or T cells enriched from blood (not recorded which). All receptors come from a woman aged 60 to 75 who had recovered from COVID-19.

V and J are TRBV6-5 and TRBJ2-1, with 9 bases lining up with TRBD1. V shed 6 bases, J shed 9 bases, and the junction held 12 bases outside the gene matches. Germline CDR1 is MNHEY and CDR2 is SVGAGI. The CDR3 spans 15 residues. Here the CDR3 reads CASRSAGQGSGEQFF. The CDR3 region has the DNA TGTGCCAGCAGATCAGCGGGACAGGGCAGCGGTGAGCAGTTCTTC.

The chain has TRBV5-4 and TRBJ2-1, with TRBD2 matching over 15 bases. Germline V gene lookup returns CDR1 SGHNT and CDR2 YYREEE (reference sequence). V was pared by 0 bases and J by 10 bases, with 5 bases of the junction left unmatched. The CDR3 runs to 16 residues. CDR3 in DNA: TGTGCCAGCAGCTTGGGGACTAGCGGGAGGGCTGGGGAGCAGTTCTTC. As protein: CASSLGTSGRAGEQFF.

J is TRBJ2-1 and V is TRBV2, with D possibly matching TRBD2 (5 bases). Germline-derived CDR1 and CDR2 are SNHLY and FYNNEI. Trimming removed 4 bases from V and 9 bases from J, with 13 bases in between. This CDR3 contains 13 residues. CDR3 in DNA: TGTGCCAGCAGTGTACTACCTGAGGGTGAGCAGTTCTTC. Translation gives CASSVLPEGEQFF. The complete variable domain, with remaining parts taken from reference TRBV2 and TRBJ2-1, reads EPEVTQTPSHQVTQMGQEVILRCVPISNHLYFYWYRQILGQKVEFLVSFYNNEISEKSEIFDDQFSVERPDGSNFTLKIRSTKLEDSAMYFCASSVLPEGEQFFGPGTRLTVL.

Note on this clone: Other DNA sequences in this sample translate to the same CDR3. This rearrangement joins TRBV12-3 or TRBV12-4 to TRBJ2-5; the D is unclear. The germline V and J ends were trimmed by 6 bases and 2 bases, with 4 bases remaining between them. This CDR3 has 11 amino acids. As DNA, the CDR3 is TGTGCCAGCAGCCTTCAAGAGACCCAGTACTTC. Translated: CASSLQETQYF.

The chain couples TRBV6-5 to TRBJ2-7; 9 bases line up with TRBD2. The CDR3 is made up of 15 amino acids. V shed 4 bases and J 3 bases; nucleotides not matched to a gene: 7. Germline loops: CDR1 MNHEY, CDR2 SVGAGI. CDR3 sequence (DNA): TGTGCCAGCAGTTCAAACAGCGGGGGGCTCTACGAGCAGTACTTC. Protein: CASSSNSGGLYEQYF.

The chain employs TRBV5-5 and TRBJ2-7; possible D gene TRBD1, 5 bases. Germline CDR1 and CDR2: SGHKS and YYEKEE (reference sequence). Trimming shortened V by 9 bases and J by 6 bases, and 16 bases separated the two germline ends. The CDR3 consists of 12 residues. The CDR3 sequence: CATRAPAGEQYF. The CDR3 DNA is TGTGCCACCAGGGCGCCCGCAGGCGAGCAGTACTTC.

The V and J genes are TRBV10-2 and TRBJ1-4; D unresolved. The germline V and J ends were trimmed by 4 bases and 8 bases, with 11 bases remaining between them. Per the germline V gene, CDR1 is WSHSY and CDR2 is SAAADI. This CDR3 region has 13 residues. As DNA, the CDR3 is TGCGCCAGCAGTGTGCGGGAAGGGGAAAAACTGTTTTTT. This encodes CASSVREGEKLFF.

The rearrangement joins TRBV24-1 to TRBJ2-5; 8 bases are shared with TRBD1. From germline, CDR1 is KGHDR and CDR2 SFDVKD. The CDR3 loop spans 15 amino acids. J lost 2 bases, V lost 5 bases, and 6 bases had no gene match. DNA for the CDR3: TGTGCCACCAGTGTACAGGGGGACGCTCAAGAGACCCAGTACTTC. This sequence encodes CATSVQGDAQETQYF.

J is TRBJ1-1 and V is TRBV3-1 (or the pseudogene TRBV3-2); 10 nucleotides line up with TRBD1. The CDR3 loop spans 11 amino acids. CDR1 and CDR2 (germline): LGHDT, YNNKEL (reference sequence). V trimming: 5 bases; J trimming: 9 bases; junction bases outside the gene matches: 0. The CDR3 spells CASSDRGQAFF. The CDR3 nucleotides are TGTGCCAGCAGCGACAGGGGGCAAGCTTTCTTT.

V gene TRBV6-5 combines with J gene TRBJ1-1; D gene uncertain. V was shortened by 6 bases and J by 6 bases, with 14 bases between the two germline ends. Germline CDR1 and CDR2: MNHEY and SVGAGI. The CDR3 length is 13 residues. Here the CDR3 DNA reads TGTGCCAGCAGCCGGACTCCTGAAGCTGAAGCTTTCTTT. Protein: CASSRTPEAEAFF.

This chain uses TRBV3-1 (or the pseudogene TRBV3-2) with TRBJ2-5, with TRBD2 identical over 7 bases. Germline lookup yields CDR1 LGHDT and CDR2 YNNKEL (reference sequence). V shed 5 bases and J 7 bases; nucleotides not matched to a gene: 10. The CDR3 length is 14 residues. The CDR3 DNA is TGTGCCAGCAGCGGCAGCGGGGCGGGGCGGACCCAGTACTTC. The encoded protein is CASSGSGAGRTQYF.

This clone occurred once. The J gene is TRBJ1-4, the V gene TRBV19; unclear D gene. Trimming pared 1 base from V and 8 bases from J, leaving 14 bases between. The CDR3 spans 15 residues. Germline values: CDR1 LNHDA, CDR2 SQIVND (reference sequence). The CDR3 DNA reads TGTGCCAGTAGTATAGGCAACAGCCACCCCGAAAAACTGTTTTTT. Residues: CASSIGNSHPEKLFF.

The rearrangement links TRBV5-1 to TRBJ1-3, with unresolved D. Germline V gene data show CDR1 as SGHRS and CDR2 as YFSETQ. V dropped 0 bases and J dropped 4 bases, with 11 bases sitting between them. The CDR3 loop spans 15 amino acids. The CDR3 loop reads CASSLDIPPGNTIYF. The CDR3 DNA reads as TGCGCCAGCAGCTTGGACATACCGCCGGGAAACACCATATATTTT.

Worth noting for this clone: At one end the junction does not follow the germline gene, possibly because of a read error. J is TRBJ2-3 and V is TRBV28, with D perhaps matching TRBD2 (5 bases). The CDR3 spans 12 residues. CDR1 is MDHEN, CDR2 SYDVKM, per germline. CDR3 nucleotides: TGTGCCAGCAGTTTACTTAAGGCGGGCAGTGATTTT. Its protein is CASSLLKAGSDF.

The chain carries TRBV6-5 and TRBJ1-1, with 7 bases identical to TRBD1. The CDR3 is 12 residues long. V gave up 6 bases and J gave up 5 bases; unmatched junction bases: 3. Germline CDR1 and CDR2: MNHEY and SVGAGI. The CDR3 sequence is CASSDRVTEAFF. The CDR3 region has the DNA TGTGCCAGCAGCGACAGGGTGACTGAAGCTTTCTTT.

This chain uses TRBV29-1 with TRBJ1-1; the D gene is possibly TRBD1 (6 bases). The V end lost 4 bases, the J end lost 5 bases, and 11 bases lay between the germline ends. The CDR3 length is 12 residues. CDR1 and CDR2 from the germline V gene are SQVTM and ANQGSEA. CDR3 coding DNA: TGCAGCGTTGGACAGGTACGGACTGAAGCTTTCTTT. This translates into CSVGQVRTEAFF.

The chain joins TRBV9 to TRBJ2-3; D gene unclear. Germline loops: CDR1 SGDLS, CDR2 YYNGEE. This CDR3 has 14 residues. Trimming removed 0 bases at V and 5 bases at J, with 10 bases between. The CDR3 DNA sequence: TGTGCCAGCAGCGTAGGCCCCCTACGAGATACGCAGTATTTT. It translates to CASSVGPLRDTQYF.